Listed below are T cell receptor beta chains from one sample, sequenced in a study of T cell repertoires in cytomegalovirus infection. One entry per CDR3 protein, called by TCRdb with MiXCR from the reads. The sample has approximately 150,000 distinct CDR3 sequences; about a fifth are singletons. The antigens for these receptors are not known. Sample: CD8+ T cells from cultured PBMCs, taken from culture after CMV antigen stimulation. The receptor source for this set is a human donor in good health (CMV status not recorded). Some clones in this sample may be carry-over from other donors' samples. CDR3s include the opening cysteine and the closing phenylalanine or tryptophan. D genes are given only for firm matches. The size entry is marked missing in some rows and otherwise reads once, few, many or a size class.

D gene	J gene	clone size	V gene	CDR3 length	CDR3 protein	CDR3 DNA
NA	TRBJ1-5	few	TRBV7-2	15	CASSLTGGDNQPQHF	TGTGCCAGCAGCTTAACGGGAGGGGATAATCAGCCCCAGCATTTT
NA	TRBJ2-7	few	TRBV5-5	14	CASSSDTGPYEQYF	TGTGCCAGCAGCTCTGACACTGGACCTTACGAGCAGTACTTC
NA	TRBJ2-7	few	TRBV19	19	CASSRPTQGGPLPRNEQYF	TGTGCCAGTAGCCGACCCACCCAGGGAGGACCTCTTCCTCGGAACGAGCAGTACTTC
TRBD2	TRBJ2-3	NA	TRBV7-6	15	CASSSSGGAGHTQYF	TGTGCCAGCAGCTCTAGCGGGGGGGCCGGTCATACGCAGTATTTT
NA	TRBJ2-3	NA	TRBV19	12	CASSNLPDTQYF	TGTGCCAGTAGTAACCTCCCAGATACGCAGTATTTT
NA	TRBJ1-2	NA	TRBV6-1	14	CATQGLDSLYGYTF	TGTGCCACCCAAGGCCTGGACAGTCTCTATGGCTACACCTTC
TRBD1	TRBJ1-6	few	TRBV7-2	16	CASSLSWGQGESPLHF	TGTGCCAGCAGCTTAAGCTGGGGACAGGGGGAATCACCCCTCCACTTT
NA	TRBJ2-1	few	TRBV14	15	CASSQSGPGSDEQFF	TGTGCCAGCAGCCAGTCTGGACCCGGGTCCGATGAGCAGTTCTTC
TRBD1	TRBJ1-2	few	TRBV27	17	CASSSSPSSTGYYGYTF	TGTGCCAGCAGTTCCTCACCTTCATCGACAGGGTACTATGGCTACACCTTC
NA	TRBJ1-1	few	TRBV7-6	14	CASSFEGENTEAFF	TGTGCCAGCAGCTTCGAGGGGGAGAACACTGAAGCTTTCTTT
TRBD2	TRBJ2-1	few	TRBV12-3/TRBV12-4	16	CASSSTLAGAYNEQFF	TGTGCCAGCAGTTCGACCCTAGCGGGGGCCTACAATGAGCAGTTCTTC
NA	TRBJ1-2	NA	TRBV7-2	14	CASTWPGEDYGYTF	TGTGCCAGCACCTGGCCCGGGGAGGACTATGGCTACACCTTC
TRBD1	TRBJ1-1	few	TRBV14	12	CASRQGGPEAFF	TGTGCCAGCAGACAAGGGGGCCCTGAAGCTTTCTTT
NA	TRBJ1-5	NA	TRBV27	15	CASSLKTGPLEPQHF	TGTGCCAGCAGTTTGAAAACAGGTCCGCTTGAGCCCCAGCATTTT
TRBD1	TRBJ2-2	NA	TRBV12-3/TRBV12-4	16	CASRRTRDSYTGELFF	TGTGCCAGCAGAAGGACCAGGGACAGTTACACCGGGGAGCTGTTTTTT
TRBD2	TRBJ2-7	NA	TRBV27	20	CASSLLSGGKVDRLSYEQYF	TGTGCCAGCAGTTTGCTTTCCGGGGGGAAGGTGGATAGATTATCCTACGAGCAGTACTTC
NA	TRBJ1-5	NA	TRBV7-6	13	CASSQQGNQPQHF	TGTGCCAGCAGCCAGCAGGGAAATCAGCCCCAGCATTTT
NA	TRBJ1-2	many	TRBV7-2	15	CASSLLLGEMVGYTF	TGTGCCAGCAGCTTACTATTAGGGGAAATGGTTGGCTACACCTTC
NA	TRBJ1-1	once	TRBV4-1	15	CASSQEVGGNTEAFF	TGCGCCAGCAGCCAAGAGGTAGGCGGGAACACTGAAGCTTTCTTT
NA	TRBJ2-1	NA	TRBV5-3	12	CASSSPYNEQFF	TGTGCCAGCAGTTCCCCCTACAATGAGCAGTTCTTC
TRBD2	TRBJ2-1	NA	TRBV18	15	CASSTGTSGGNEQFF	TGTGCCAGCTCAACCGGGACTAGCGGGGGTAATGAGCAGTTCTTC
NA	TRBJ1-6	NA	TRBV7-2	15	CASSLAWGGTSPLHF	TGTGCCAGCAGCTTAGCGTGGGGCGGGACTTCACCCCTCCACTTT
NA	TRBJ2-1	once	TRBV7-9	12	CASSPGPDEQFF	TGTGCCAGCAGCCCAGGTCCCGATGAGCAGTTCTTC
NA	TRBJ1-2	NA	TRBV12-3/TRBV12-4	14	CASSPDTSFYGYTF	TGTGCCAGCAGCCCGGACACGAGTTTCTATGGCTACACCTTC
TRBD1	TRBJ2-7	NA	TRBV6-5	16	CASRVGTENPAYEQYF	TGTGCCAGCAGAGTCGGGACAGAAAATCCTGCCTACGAGCAGTACTTC
TRBD1	TRBJ2-2	NA	TRBV12-3/TRBV12-4	14	CASRPGQQTGELFF	TGTGCCAGCAGGCCGGGACAGCAAACCGGGGAGCTGTTTTTT
NA	TRBJ1-5	NA	TRBV6-1	15	CASSGPGETDQPQHF	TGTGCCAGCAGTGGCCCGGGGGAGACAGATCAGCCCCAGCATTTT
NA	TRBJ2-7	NA	TRBV7-6	15	CASSPDRRGTYEQYF	TGTGCCAGCAGTCCAGACCGACGGGGCACCTACGAGCAGTACTTC
NA	TRBJ1-5	NA	TRBV7-6	15	CASSLESAGNQPQHF	TGTGCCAGCAGCTTAGAATCGGCGGGCAATCAGCCCCAGCATTTT
NA	TRBJ2-7	few	TRBV12-3/TRBV12-4	12	CASSFMVYEQYF	TGTGCCAGCAGTTTCATGGTATACGAGCAGTACTTC
TRBD1	TRBJ2-2	NA	TRBV24-1	17	CATSAPDGTGSTGELFF	TGTGCCACCAGTGCACCCGACGGGACAGGGTCCACCGGGGAGCTGTTTTTT